Following are 8 T cell receptor beta chains from one sample sequenced in a study of cytomegalovirus exposure and HLA in healthy donors. Only in-frame clones appear in the TCRdb table, and some are missing; sequencing was by immunoSEQ multiplex PCR. Of about 200,000 clones in the sample, 75% to 85% were seen once. Sequencing was performed on PBMCs. The receptors here all came from a woman in her twenties or thirties in good health and CMV-seropositive.

The J gene is TRBJ2-5, the V gene TRBV11-1, with D possibly matching TRBD1 (6 bases). The V end lost 1 base, the J end lost 9 bases, and 12 bases lay between the germline ends. The CDR3 has 13 amino acids. Looked up from germline, CDR1 is SGHAT and CDR2 is FQDESV (reference sequence). Here the CDR3 reads CASSLGTGSSQYF. Here the CDR3 DNA reads TGTGCCAGCAGCTTAGGTACAGGGAGTTCCCAGTACTTC.

The chain recombines TRBV7-9 with TRBJ1-5, with D possibly being TRBD1 (6 bases). This CDR3 region has 14 residues. Trimming shortened V by 8 bases and J by 2 bases, and 13 bases separated the two germline ends. The germline CDR1 and CDR2 sequences are SEHNR and FQNEAQ (reference sequence). The CDR3 DNA is TGTGCCAGCGGCAGGGGTTTGGGCAATCAGCCCCAGCATTTT. The encoded protein is CASGRGLGNQPQHF.

The chain carries TRBV2 and TRBJ1-5; 7 bases align to TRBD1. V shed 10 bases and J 7 bases; nucleotides not matched to a gene: 16. The CDR3 totals 15 residues. The germline CDR1 and CDR2 sequences are SNHLY and FYNNEI. The CDR3 loop reads CAIRRFDRDHQPQHF. CDR3 bases: TGTGCCATCCGGCGGTTTGACAGGGACCACCAGCCCCAGCATTTT.

The V and J genes are TRBV9 and TRBJ1-4; weak D call: TRBD1 (6 bases). This CDR3 contains 14 residues. V was clipped by 5 bases and J by 1 base, with 9 bases between them. Germline V gene data show CDR1 as SGDLS and CDR2 as YYNGEE. The CDR3 sequence is CASSLQGTNEKLFF. CDR3 coding DNA: TGTGCCAGCAGTTTACAGGGAACTAATGAAAAACTGTTTTTT.

V and J are TRBV2 and TRBJ1-5; 7 nucleotides agree with TRBD1. The CDR3 has 16 residues. V lost 6 bases to trimming and J lost 2 bases; unmatched junction nucleotides: 10. Germline V gene data show CDR1 as SNHLY and CDR2 as FYNNEI. CDR3 coding DNA: TGTGCCAGCAGGGTTCAGGGGGATTGGGGCAATCAGCCCCAGCATTTT. Encoded protein: CASRVQGDWGNQPQHF.

J is TRBJ2-1 and V is TRBV5-1; TRBD2 matches at 10 bases. The V gene's germline CDR1 is SGHRS and CDR2 YFSETQ. The junction had 7 bases not matched to a gene; V was cut back by 0 bases and J by 10 bases. The CDR3 has 15 residues. CDR3 residues: CASSLGLAGVREQFF. CDR3 nucleotide sequence: TGCGCCAGCAGCTTGGGGCTAGCGGGAGTACGAGAGCAGTTCTTC.

The gene calls are TRBV5-1 and TRBJ1-4; D unresolved. CDR3 length: 14 residues. V lost 0 bases and J lost 8, with 11 bases in between. CDR1 and CDR2 (germline): SGHRS, YFSETQ. The CDR3 reads CASSLDVIAEKLFF. The CDR3 nucleotides read TGCGCCAGCAGCTTGGACGTGATCGCGGAAAAACTGTTTTTT.

The chain uses TRBV7-9 and TRBJ2-2, with TRBD1 matching 12 bases. The CDR3 runs 16 residues. V shed 4 bases and J 6 bases; nucleotides not matched to a gene: 6. Germline CDR1 reads SEHNR; CDR2 reads FQNEAQ (reference sequence). This CDR3 reads CASSSGTGGVAGELFF. The DNA of the CDR3 is TGTGCCAGCAGCTCAGGGACAGGGGGCGTAGCCGGGGAGCTGTTTTTT.